This TCR beta chain was captured in a study of blood T cell repertoires in COVID-19. The table came from immunoSEQ multiplex PCR; TCRdb's copy has only in-frame clones and leaves some out. The repertoire includes about 240,000 clones, around 81% of them detected once, and 1.9% sits in the top ten. Unmatched junction bases numbered 10, after V lost 5 bases and J lost 8 bases. This CDR3 contains 15 residues. CDR1 is SGHTA, CDR2 FQGNSA, per germline. Material: peripheral blood. This sequence joins TRBV7-2 and TRBJ2-1; TRBD1 matches at 9 bases. The sequence derives from a young man who had recovered from COVID-19. The CDR3 protein is CASSRDRDVWHEQFF. As DNA, the CDR3 is TGTGCCAGCAGCCGGGACAGGGACGTCTGGCATGAGCAGTTCTTC.